This T cell receptor beta chain was recovered during a study of blood T cell repertoires in COVID-19. Whole-study context: Acute-phase and convalescent COVID-19 samples originated in the United States, Italy and Spain. Nucleic acid was either cDNA or gDNA, and it came from T cells, B-cell-depleted T cells, or PBMCs.

In the study's own analysis: Estimation of nucleated cell counts relied on the amplification of reference gene primers. Profiled with immunoSEQ multiplex PCR; TCRdb holds only in-frame clones, not every one. V and J calls plus clone size are reproduced from that table; the DNA served to infer D and trimming. The data hold about 150,000 clones, with around 85% observed a single time. The V and J ends lost 5 bases and 1 base, in that order; junction bases with no gene match: 4. This CDR3 comprises 14 residues. Germline V gene sequence: CDR1 LGHDT, CDR2 YNNKEL (reference sequence). The V call is TRBV3-1 (or the pseudogene TRBV3-2), the J call TRBJ2-5, with 7 nucleotides matching TRBD2. Sequencing was carried out using peripheral blood. The clonotype originates from a human donor in a cohort sampled during active COVID-19. The CDR3 is CASSFLAVQETQYF. The CDR3 DNA reads TGTGCCAGCAGCTTCCTAGCGGTCCAAGAGACCCAGTACTTC.